This T cell receptor beta chain was sequenced during a study of T cells in Graves' hyperthyroidism and ophthalmopathy. This clonotype was counted a few times. Researchers amplified the TCR beta CDR3 regions from RNA transcripts. The HTBI primer set served for first-round RT-PCR of the TCR CDR3. Each CDR3 protein gets one entry after TCRdb re-called the multiplex PCR reads with MiXCR. Among around 600,000 distinct CDR3 sequences listed, about 14% were seen once. Germline V gene data show CDR1 as MNHEY and CDR2 as SMNVEV (reference sequence). V shed 11 bases and J shed 2 bases, with 21 bases lying between them. The CDR3 loop spans 15 amino acids.

The genes are TRBV27 and TRBJ2-5; the D gene is possibly TRBD2 (6 bases). The TCR comes from a woman aged 45-65 years with Graves' ophthalmopathy. Source material: blood. CDR3 sequence reads: CASQRALYLQETQYF. CDR3 nucleotides: TGTGCCTCCCAGCGGGCCCTCTATCTTCAAGAGACCCAGTACTTC.